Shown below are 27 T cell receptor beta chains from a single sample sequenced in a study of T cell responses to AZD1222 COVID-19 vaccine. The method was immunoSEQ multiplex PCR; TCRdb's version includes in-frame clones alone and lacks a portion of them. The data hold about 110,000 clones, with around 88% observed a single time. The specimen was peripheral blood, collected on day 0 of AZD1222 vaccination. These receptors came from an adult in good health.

Here the CDR3 DNA reads TGTGCCAGCAGCGCGACAGGAGACAATGAGCAGTTCTTC. It is translated as CASSATGDNEQFF. The chain links TRBV5-6 to TRBJ2-1; tentatively, D is TRBD1 (6 bases). The CDR3 covers 13 residues. Trimming took off 4 bases at V and 5 bases at J, with 10 bases between the two ends. Per the germline V gene, CDR1 is SGHDT and CDR2 is YYEEEE.

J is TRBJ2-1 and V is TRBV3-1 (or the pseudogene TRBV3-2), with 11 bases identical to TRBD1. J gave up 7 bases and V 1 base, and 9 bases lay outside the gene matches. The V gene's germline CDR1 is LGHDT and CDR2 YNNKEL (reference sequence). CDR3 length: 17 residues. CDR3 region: CASSQGTGGSDWNEQFF. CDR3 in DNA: TGTGCCAGCAGCCAAGGGACAGGGGGCAGTGATTGGAATGAGCAGTTCTTC.

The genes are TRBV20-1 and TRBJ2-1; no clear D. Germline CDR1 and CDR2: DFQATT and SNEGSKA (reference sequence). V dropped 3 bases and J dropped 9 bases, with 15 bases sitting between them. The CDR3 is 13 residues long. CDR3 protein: CSASMSAFGEQFF. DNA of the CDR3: TGCAGTGCTAGTATGTCTGCCTTCGGTGAGCAGTTCTTC.

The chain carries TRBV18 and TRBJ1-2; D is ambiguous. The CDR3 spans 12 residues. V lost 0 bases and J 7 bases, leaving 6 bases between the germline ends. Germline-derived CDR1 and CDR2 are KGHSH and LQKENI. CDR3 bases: TGTGCCAGCTCACCACCGGGTGGTGGCTACACCTTC. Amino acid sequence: CASSPPGGGYTF.

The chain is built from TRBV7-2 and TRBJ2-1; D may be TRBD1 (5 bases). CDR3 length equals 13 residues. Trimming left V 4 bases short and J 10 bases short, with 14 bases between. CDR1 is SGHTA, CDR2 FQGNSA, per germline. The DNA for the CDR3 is TGTGCCAGCAGCTCCCCCGTTAAGGGGGAGCAGTTCTTC. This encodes CASSSPVKGEQFF.

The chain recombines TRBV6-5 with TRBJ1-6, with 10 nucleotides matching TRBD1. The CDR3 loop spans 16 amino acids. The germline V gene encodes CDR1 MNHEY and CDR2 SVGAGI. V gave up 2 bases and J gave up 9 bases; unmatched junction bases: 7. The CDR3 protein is CASSYKTGGVRSPLHF. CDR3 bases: TGTGCCAGCAGTTACAAGACAGGGGGCGTGCGTTCACCCCTCCACTTT.

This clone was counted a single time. CDR3 sequence: CASQADRLNEQFF. In DNA, the CDR3 is TGTGCCAGTCAAGCGGACAGACTCAATGAGCAGTTCTTC. This chain connects TRBV18 to TRBJ2-1, with D perhaps matching TRBD1 (6 bases). V was shortened by 9 bases and J by 6 bases, with 15 bases between the two germline ends. This CDR3 comprises 13 residues. Germline CDR1 KGHSH, CDR2 LQKENI.

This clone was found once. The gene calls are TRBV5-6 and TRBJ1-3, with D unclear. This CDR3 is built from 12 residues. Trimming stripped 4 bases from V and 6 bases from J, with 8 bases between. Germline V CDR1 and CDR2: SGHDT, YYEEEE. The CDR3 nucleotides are TGTGCCAGCAGCCTCGGGCAAAACACCATATATTTT. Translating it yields CASSLGQNTIYF.

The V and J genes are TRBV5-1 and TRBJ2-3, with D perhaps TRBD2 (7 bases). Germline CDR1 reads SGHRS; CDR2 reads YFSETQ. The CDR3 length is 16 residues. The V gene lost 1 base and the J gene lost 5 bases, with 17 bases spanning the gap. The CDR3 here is CASSLYSRGAIDTQYF. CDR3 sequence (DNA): TGCGCCAGCAGCTTGTACTCCCGGGGGGCCATAGATACGCAGTATTTT. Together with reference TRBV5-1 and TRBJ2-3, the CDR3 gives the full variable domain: KAGVTQTPRYLIKTRGQQVTLSCSPISGHRSVSWYQQTPGQGLQFLFEYFSETQRNKGNFPGRFSGRQFSNSRSEMNVSTLELGDSALYLCASSLYSRGAIDTQYFGPGTRLTVL.

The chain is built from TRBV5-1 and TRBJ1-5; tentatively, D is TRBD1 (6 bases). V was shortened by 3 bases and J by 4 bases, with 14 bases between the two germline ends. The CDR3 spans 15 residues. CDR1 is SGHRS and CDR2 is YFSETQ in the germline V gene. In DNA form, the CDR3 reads TGCGCCAGCAGCTCGGGACAAGGCGCAAATCAGCCCCAGCATTTT. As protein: CASSSGQGANQPQHF.

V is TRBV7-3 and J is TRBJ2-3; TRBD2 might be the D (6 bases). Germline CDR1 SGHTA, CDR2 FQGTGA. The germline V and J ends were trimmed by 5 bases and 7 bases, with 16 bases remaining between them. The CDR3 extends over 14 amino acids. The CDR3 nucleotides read TGTGCCAGCAGCCCTCGGGACTCCCCAAATACGCAGTATTTT. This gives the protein CASSPRDSPNTQYF.

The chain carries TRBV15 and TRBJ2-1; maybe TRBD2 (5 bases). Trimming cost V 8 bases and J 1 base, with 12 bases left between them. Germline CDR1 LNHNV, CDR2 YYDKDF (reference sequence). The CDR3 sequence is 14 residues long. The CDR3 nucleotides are TGTGCCACCGCCCAGAGGGTGTCCTACAATGAGCAGTTCTTC. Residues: CATAQRVSYNEQFF.

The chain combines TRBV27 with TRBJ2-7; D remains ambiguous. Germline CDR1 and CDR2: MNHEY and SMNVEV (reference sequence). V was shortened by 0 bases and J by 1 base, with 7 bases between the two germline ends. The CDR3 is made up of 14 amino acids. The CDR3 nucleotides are TGTGCCAGCAGTTTATCGCTGGGATCCTACGAGCAGTACTTC. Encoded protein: CASSLSLGSYEQYF.

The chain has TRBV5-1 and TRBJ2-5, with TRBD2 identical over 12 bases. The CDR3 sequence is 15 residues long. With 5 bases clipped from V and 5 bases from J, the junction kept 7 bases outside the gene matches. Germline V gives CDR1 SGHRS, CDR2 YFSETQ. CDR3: CASSTLAGGCETQYF. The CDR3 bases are TGCGCCAGCAGTACACTAGCGGGGGGTTGTGAGACCCAGTACTTC.

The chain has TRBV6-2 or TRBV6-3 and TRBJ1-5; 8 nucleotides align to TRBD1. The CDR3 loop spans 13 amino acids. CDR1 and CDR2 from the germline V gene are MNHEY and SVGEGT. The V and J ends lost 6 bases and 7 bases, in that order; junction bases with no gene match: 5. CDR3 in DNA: TGTGCCAGCAGCCGACAGGGGTGGCAGCCCCAGCATTTT. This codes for CASSRQGWQPQHF.

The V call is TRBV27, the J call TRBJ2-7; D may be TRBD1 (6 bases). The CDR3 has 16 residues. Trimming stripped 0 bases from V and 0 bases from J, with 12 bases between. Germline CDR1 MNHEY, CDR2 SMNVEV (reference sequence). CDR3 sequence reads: CASSLSGRGSSYEQYF. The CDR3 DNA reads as TGTGCCAGCAGTTTATCCGGCAGGGGCAGCTCCTACGAGCAGTACTTC.

CDR3 region: CASSYLTDTQYF. The CDR3 coding sequence is TGTGCCAGCAGCTACCTGACAGATACGCAGTATTTT. The chain couples TRBV7-2 to TRBJ2-3, with D unresolved. The CDR3 runs 12 residues. Germline CDR1 is SGHTA and CDR2 is FQGNSA. The V gene lost 4 bases and the J gene lost 3 bases, with 5 bases spanning the gap.

This CDR3 is CASSLARGEAFF. DNA of the CDR3: TGTGCCAGCAGTTTAGCACGGGGTGAAGCTTTCTTT. The chain uses TRBV12-3 or TRBV12-4 and TRBJ1-1; no definite D call. Between the trimmed V and J ends, which lost 0 bases and 7 bases, there was a span of 6 bases. The CDR3 is made up of 12 amino acids.

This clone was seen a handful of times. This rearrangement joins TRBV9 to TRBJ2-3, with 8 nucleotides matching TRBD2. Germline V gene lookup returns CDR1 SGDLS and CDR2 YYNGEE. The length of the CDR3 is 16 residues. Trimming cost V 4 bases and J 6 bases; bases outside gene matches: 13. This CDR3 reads CASSPHDGGASDTQYF. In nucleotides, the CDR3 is TGTGCCAGCAGCCCCCATGACGGGGGGGCATCTGATACGCAGTATTTT.

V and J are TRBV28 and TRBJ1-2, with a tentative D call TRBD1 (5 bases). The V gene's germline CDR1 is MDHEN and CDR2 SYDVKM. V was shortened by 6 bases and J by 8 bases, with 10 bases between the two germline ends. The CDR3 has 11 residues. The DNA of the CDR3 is TGTGCCAGCAGGGGGGGGAGCGGCTACACCTTC. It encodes CASRGGSGYTF.

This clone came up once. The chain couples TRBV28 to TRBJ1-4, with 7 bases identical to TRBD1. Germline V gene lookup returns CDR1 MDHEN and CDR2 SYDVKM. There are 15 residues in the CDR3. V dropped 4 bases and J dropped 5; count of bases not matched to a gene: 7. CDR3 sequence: CASSSGQADNEKLFF. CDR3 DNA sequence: TGTGCCAGCAGTTCCGGACAGGCCGACAATGAAAAACTGTTTTTT. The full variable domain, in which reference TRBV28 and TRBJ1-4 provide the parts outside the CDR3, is DVKVTQSSRYLVKRTGEKVFLECVQDMDHENMFWYRQDPGLGLRLIYFSYDVKMKEKGDIPEGYSVSREKKERFSLILESASTNQTSMYLCASSSGQADNEKLFFGSGTQLSVL.

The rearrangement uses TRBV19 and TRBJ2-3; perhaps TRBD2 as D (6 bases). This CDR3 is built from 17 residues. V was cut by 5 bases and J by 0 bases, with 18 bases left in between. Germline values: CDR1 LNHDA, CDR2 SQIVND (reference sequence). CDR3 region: CASSPWGVTPSTDTQYF. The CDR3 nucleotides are TGTGCCAGTAGTCCCTGGGGGGTTACCCCTAGCACAGATACGCAGTATTTT. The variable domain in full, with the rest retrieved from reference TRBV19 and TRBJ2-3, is DGGITQSPKYLFRKEGQNVTLSCEQNLNHDAMYWYRQDPGQGLRLIYYSQIVNDFQKGDIAEGYSVSREKKESFPLTVTSAQKNPTAFYLCASSPWGVTPSTDTQYFGPGTRLTVL.

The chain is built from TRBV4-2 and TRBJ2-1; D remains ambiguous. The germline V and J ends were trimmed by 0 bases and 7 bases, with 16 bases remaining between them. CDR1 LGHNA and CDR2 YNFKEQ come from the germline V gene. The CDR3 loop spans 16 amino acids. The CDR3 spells CASSQDADVLGNEQFF. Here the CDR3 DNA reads TGTGCCAGCAGCCAAGACGCGGACGTCCTGGGTAATGAGCAGTTCTTC.

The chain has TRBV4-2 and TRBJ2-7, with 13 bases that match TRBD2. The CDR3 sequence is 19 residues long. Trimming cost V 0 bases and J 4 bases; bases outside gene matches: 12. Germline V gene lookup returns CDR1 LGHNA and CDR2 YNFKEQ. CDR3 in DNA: TGTGCCAGCAGCCAAGAATGGGAGGGACTAGCGGGGATCATTTACGAGCAGTACTTC. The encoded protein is CASSQEWEGLAGIIYEQYF.

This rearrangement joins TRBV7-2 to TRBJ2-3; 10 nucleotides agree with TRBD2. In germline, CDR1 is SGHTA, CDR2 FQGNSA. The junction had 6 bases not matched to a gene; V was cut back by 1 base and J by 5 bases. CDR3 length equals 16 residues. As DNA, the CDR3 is TGTGCCAGCAGCTTAGGACAGCGGGGGGGCGTAGATACGCAGTATTTT. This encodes CASSLGQRGGVDTQYF.

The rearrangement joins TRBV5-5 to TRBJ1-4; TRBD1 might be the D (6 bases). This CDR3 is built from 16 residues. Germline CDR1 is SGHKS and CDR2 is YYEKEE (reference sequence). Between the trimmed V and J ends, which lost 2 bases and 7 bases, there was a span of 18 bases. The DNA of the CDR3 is TGTGCCAGCAGCTTAACAGGGATAGAAGTTTTTGAAAAACTGTTTTTT. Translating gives CASSLTGIEVFEKLFF. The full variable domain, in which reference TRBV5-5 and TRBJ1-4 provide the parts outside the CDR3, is DAGVTQSPTHLIKTRGQQVTLRCSPISGHKSVSWYQQVLGQGPQFIFQYYEKEERGRGNFPDRFSARQFPNYSSELNVNALLLGDSALYLCASSLTGIEVFEKLFFGSGTQLSVL.

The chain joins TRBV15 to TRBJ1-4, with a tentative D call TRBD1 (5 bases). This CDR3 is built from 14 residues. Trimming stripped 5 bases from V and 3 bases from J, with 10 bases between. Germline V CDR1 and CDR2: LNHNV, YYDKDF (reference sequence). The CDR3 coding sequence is TGTGCCACCAGCTCAGGGCAGGCTAATGAAAAACTGTTTTTT. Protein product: CATSSGQANEKLFF.